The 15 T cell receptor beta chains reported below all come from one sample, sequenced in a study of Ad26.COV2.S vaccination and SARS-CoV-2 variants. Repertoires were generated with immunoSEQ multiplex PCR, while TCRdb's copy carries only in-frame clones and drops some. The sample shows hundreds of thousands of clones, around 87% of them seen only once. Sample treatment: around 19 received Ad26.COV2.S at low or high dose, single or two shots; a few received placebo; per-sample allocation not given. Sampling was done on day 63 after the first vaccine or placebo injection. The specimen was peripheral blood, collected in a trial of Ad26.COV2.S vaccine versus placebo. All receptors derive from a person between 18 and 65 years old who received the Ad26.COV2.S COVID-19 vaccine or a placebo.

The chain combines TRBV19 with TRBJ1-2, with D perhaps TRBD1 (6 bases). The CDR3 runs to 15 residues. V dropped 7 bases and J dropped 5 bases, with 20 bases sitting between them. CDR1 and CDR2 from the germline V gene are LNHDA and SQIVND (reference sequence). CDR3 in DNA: TGTGCCAGTACCAATGGGGGCCCCTTCAAATATGGCTACACCTTC. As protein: CASTNGGPFKYGYTF.

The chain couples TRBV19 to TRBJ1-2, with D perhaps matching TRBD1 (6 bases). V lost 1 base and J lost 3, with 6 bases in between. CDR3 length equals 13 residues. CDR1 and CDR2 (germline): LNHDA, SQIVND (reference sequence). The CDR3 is CASSIGQDYGYTF. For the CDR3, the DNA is TGTGCCAGTAGTATAGGACAGGACTATGGCTACACCTTC.

The CDR3 reads CSAIDGGAYNEQFF. The CDR3 DNA reads as TGCAGTGCTATTGACGGGGGGGCCTACAATGAGCAGTTCTTC. The chain carries TRBV20-1 and TRBJ2-1; 8 bases fit TRBD2. Trimming took 4 bases from V and 2 from J; bases not matched to a gene: 4. This CDR3 region has 14 residues. Germline CDR1 and CDR2: DFQATT and SNEGSKA (reference sequence).

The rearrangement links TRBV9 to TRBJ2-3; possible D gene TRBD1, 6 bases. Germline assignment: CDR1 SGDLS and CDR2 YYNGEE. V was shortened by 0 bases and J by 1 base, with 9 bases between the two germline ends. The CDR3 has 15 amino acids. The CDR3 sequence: CASSVVPGGTDTQYF. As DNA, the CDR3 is TGTGCCAGCAGCGTAGTTCCAGGGGGCACAGATACGCAGTATTTT.

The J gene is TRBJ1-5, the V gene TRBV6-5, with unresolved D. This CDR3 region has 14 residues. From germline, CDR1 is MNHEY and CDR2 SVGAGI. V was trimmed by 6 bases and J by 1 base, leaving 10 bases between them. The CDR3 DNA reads TGTGCCAGCAGCTCCTCAAGAAGCAATCAGCCCCAGCATTTT. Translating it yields CASSSSRSNQPQHF.

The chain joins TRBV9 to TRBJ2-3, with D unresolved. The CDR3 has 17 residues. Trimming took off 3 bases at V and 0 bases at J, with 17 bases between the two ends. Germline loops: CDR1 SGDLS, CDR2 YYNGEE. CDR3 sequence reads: CASSDPLQKTSTDTQYF. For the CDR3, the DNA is TGTGCCAGCAGCGACCCACTTCAAAAGACTAGCACAGATACGCAGTATTTT.

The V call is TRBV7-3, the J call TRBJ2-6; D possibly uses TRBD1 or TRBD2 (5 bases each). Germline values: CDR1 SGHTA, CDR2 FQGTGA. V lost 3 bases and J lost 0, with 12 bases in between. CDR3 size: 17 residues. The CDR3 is CASSLGVSNSGANVLTF. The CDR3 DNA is TGTGCCAGCAGCTTGGGGGTGTCAAACTCTGGGGCCAACGTCCTGACTTTC.

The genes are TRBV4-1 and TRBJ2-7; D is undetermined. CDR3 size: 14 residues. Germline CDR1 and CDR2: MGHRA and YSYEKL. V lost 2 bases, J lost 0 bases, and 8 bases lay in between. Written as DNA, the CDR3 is TGCGCCAGCAGCCAAATTACTGGCTCCTACGAGCAGTACTTC. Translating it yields CASSQITGSYEQYF.

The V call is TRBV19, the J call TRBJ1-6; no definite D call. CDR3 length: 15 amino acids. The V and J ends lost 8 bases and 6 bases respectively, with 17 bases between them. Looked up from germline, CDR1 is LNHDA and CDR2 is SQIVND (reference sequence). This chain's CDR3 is CASEVAVSSNSPLHF. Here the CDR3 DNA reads TGTGCCAGTGAGGTAGCGGTCTCAAGTAATTCACCCCTCCACTTT.

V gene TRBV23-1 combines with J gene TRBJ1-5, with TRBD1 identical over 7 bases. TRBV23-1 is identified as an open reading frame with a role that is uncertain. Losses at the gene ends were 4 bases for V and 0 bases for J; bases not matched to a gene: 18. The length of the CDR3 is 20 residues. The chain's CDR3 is CASSRLPDRANNHSNQPQHF. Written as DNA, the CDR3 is TGCGCCAGCAGTCGACTACCCGACAGGGCCAATAATCATAGCAATCAGCCCCAGCATTTT.

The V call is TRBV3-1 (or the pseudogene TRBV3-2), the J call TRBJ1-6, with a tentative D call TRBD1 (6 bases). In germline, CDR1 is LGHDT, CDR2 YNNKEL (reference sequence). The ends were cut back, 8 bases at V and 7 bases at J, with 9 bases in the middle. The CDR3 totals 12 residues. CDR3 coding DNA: TGTGCCAGCGGACAGTCAAATTCACCCCTCCACTTT. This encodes CASGQSNSPLHF.

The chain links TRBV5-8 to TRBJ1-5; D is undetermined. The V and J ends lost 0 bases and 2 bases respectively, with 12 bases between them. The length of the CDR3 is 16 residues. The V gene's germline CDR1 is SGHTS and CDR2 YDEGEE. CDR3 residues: CASSLGRWMGNQPQHF. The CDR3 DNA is TGTGCCAGCAGCTTGGGGCGATGGATGGGCAATCAGCCCCAGCATTTT.

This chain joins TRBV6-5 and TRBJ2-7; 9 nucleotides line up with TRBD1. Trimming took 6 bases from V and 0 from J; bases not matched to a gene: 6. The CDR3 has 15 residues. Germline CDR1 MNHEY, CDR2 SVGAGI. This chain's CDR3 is CASSRQGDTSYEQYF. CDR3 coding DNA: TGTGCCAGCAGCCGACAGGGGGACACCTCCTACGAGCAGTACTTC.

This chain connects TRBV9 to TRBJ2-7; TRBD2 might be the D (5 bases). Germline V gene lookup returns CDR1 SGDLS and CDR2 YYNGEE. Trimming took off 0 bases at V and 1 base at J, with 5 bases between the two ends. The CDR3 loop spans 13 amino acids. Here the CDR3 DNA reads TGTGCCAGCAGCGTAGGAGGGTCCTACGAGCAGTACTTC. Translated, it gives CASSVGGSYEQYF.

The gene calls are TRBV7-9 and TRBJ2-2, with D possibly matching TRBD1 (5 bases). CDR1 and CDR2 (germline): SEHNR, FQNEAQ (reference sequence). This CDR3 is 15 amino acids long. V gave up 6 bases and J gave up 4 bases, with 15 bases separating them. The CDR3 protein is CASSPTWTSTGELFF. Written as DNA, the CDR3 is TGTGCCAGCAGTCCCACCTGGACAAGCACCGGGGAGCTGTTTTTT.